The sequence of this T cell receptor (beta chain) was determined in a study of neoadjuvant nivolumab and ipilimumab in lung cancer. Looking at the study overall: Nivolumab 3 mg/kg was given days 1, 15 and 29, plus ipilimumab 1 mg/kg day 1 in combination.

Findings of the study overall: Blood richness before therapy tracked richness in tumors resected after neoadjuvant therapy.

This clone was picked up a small number of times. Its antigen is unidentified. The table came from immunoSEQ multiplex PCR; TCRdb's copy has only in-frame clones and leaves some out. The sample includes around 20,000 clones, roughly 80% of them seen just once. V gave up 0 bases and J gave up 4 bases, with 7 bases separating them. CDR3 length: 13 residues. The germline V gene encodes CDR1 SGHTA and CDR2 FQGNSA. The TCR sequence derives from an adult with non-small cell lung cancer. Source: tumor tissue, taken after neoadjuvant nivolumab, alone or with ipilimumab, at or shortly before surgery. The chain is built from TRBV7-2 and TRBJ2-7; D is unclear. Here the CDR3 DNA reads TGTGCCAGCAGCTTAGCCGGCGGATACGAGCAGTACTTC. Translation gives CASSLAGGYEQYF.